Following are 11 T cell receptor beta chains from one sample sequenced in a study of T cells in Graves' hyperthyroidism and ophthalmopathy. Amplification of TCR beta CDR3 regions was performed using RNA transcripts as template. First-round RT-PCR with HTBI primers amplified the TCR CDR3 region. TCRdb used MiXCR to reprocess the multiplex PCR reads, holding one entry per CDR3 protein. The table includes 550,000 to 650,000 distinct CDR3 sequences, 11% to 15% detected once. Sample: blood. These TCRs come from a woman aged 30 to 39 with Graves' hyperthyroidism that later progressed to Graves' ophthalmopathy.

Many counts were recorded for this clonotype. V usage is TRBV27 and J usage is TRBJ2-1, with 7 bases identical to TRBD2. The CDR3 is made up of 13 amino acids. Per the germline V gene, CDR1 is MNHEY and CDR2 is SMNVEV (reference sequence). Germline trimming cut 8 bases from V and 12 bases from J; bases unmatched to any gene: 13. CDR3 protein: CASSPWAGDRQFF. CDR3 in DNA: TGTGCCAGCTCCCCCTGGGCGGGAGACAGGCAGTTCTTC.

In its sample, this clonotype was seen many times. The chain has TRBV29-1 and TRBJ2-1; TRBD1 aligns across 11 bases. The CDR3 contains 13 residues. With 4 bases clipped from V and 6 bases from J, the junction kept 2 bases outside the gene matches. Looked up from germline, CDR1 is SQVTM and CDR2 is ANQGSEA. CDR3 residues: CSVGGTGGNEQFF. The CDR3, as DNA: TGCAGCGTTGGAGGGACAGGGGGCAATGAGCAGTTCTTC.

The chain is built from TRBV6-1 and TRBJ2-3; TRBD2 might be the D (6 bases). V lost 6 bases and J lost 0, with 22 bases in between. The CDR3 spans 18 residues. Germline V gene sequence: CDR1 MNHNS, CDR2 SASEGT. Here the CDR3 reads CASSPTREWWGSTDTQYF. The CDR3 coding sequence is TGTGCCAGCAGCCCCACTCGGGAGTGGTGGGGTAGCACAGATACGCAGTATTTT.

Only a few counts were recorded for this clonotype. The CDR3 here is CASNQQGANTIYF. The CDR3, as DNA: TGTGCCAGTAATCAACAGGGGGCAAACACCATATATTTT. This rearrangement joins TRBV19 to TRBJ1-3; 9 bases are shared with TRBD1. Germline V gives CDR1 LNHDA, CDR2 SQIVND (reference sequence). Trimming at V came to 7 bases and at J to 6 bases, leaving 4 bases not matched to a gene. CDR3 length: 13 residues.

There are many counts of this clonotype. The rearrangement links TRBV29-1 to TRBJ1-2; D gene ambiguous. The CDR3 covers 15 residues. The V gene's germline CDR1 is SQVTM and CDR2 ANQGSEA. Trimming removed 0 bases from V and 4 bases from J, with 15 bases in between. This CDR3 is CSVEEVPKGGYGYTF. The CDR3 DNA reads TGCAGCGTTGAAGAGGTCCCTAAGGGAGGCTATGGCTACACCTTC.

This clonotype was seen at least ten times. The V and J genes are TRBV11-1 and TRBJ2-1; D perhaps matches TRBD2 (5 bases). The germline gives CDR1 SGHAT, CDR2 FQDESV (reference sequence). This CDR3 is built from 12 residues. V shed 4 bases and J shed 7 bases, with 8 bases lying between them. CDR3 bases: TGTGCCAGCAGCTCCACTAGGAATGAGCAGTTCTTC. Protein product: CASSSTRNEQFF. The entire variable domain, with the rest obtained from reference TRBV11-1 and TRBJ2-1, is as follows: EAEVAQSPRYKITEKSQAVAFWCDPISGHATLYWYRQILGQGPELLVQFQDESVVDDSQLPKDRFSAERLKGVDSTLKIQPAELGDSAMYLCASSSTRNEQFFGPGTRLTVL.

Only a few counts were recorded for this clonotype. The rearrangement links TRBV9 to TRBJ2-3; 10 bases are a match to TRBD2. The V gene's germline CDR1 is SGDLS and CDR2 YYNGEE. The CDR3 runs to 17 residues. V was pared by 6 bases and J by 4 bases, with 14 bases of the junction left unmatched. CDR3: CASTGPIKREGPDTQYF. The CDR3 coding sequence is TGTGCCAGCACCGGACCAATTAAGCGGGAGGGCCCAGATACGCAGTATTTT.

As concerns this clonotype: A read error may explain this, as a much larger clone is one base away. Here the CDR3 DNA reads TGTGCCACCAGTGGATCCCCCGGGGATCAGCCCCAGCATTTT. Its protein product is CATSGSPGDQPQHF. The rearrangement uses TRBV10-3 and TRBJ1-5; the D is unclear. The CDR3 length is 14 residues. Germline CDR1 reads ENHRY; CDR2 reads SYGVKD.

This clonotype was recorded many times. This chain links TRBV13 with TRBJ2-2; 10 bases align to TRBD2. The CDR3 is 17 residues long. V lost 5 bases to trimming and J lost 8 bases; unmatched junction nucleotides: 14. The V gene's germline CDR1 is PRHDT and CDR2 FYEKMQ (reference sequence). The CDR3 DNA reads TGTGCCAGCAGCCCTATCTCTAGCGGGAGTCATCAAGGGGAGCTGTTTTTT. This translates into CASSPISSGSHQGELFF.

As for this clonotype: A much larger clone differs by one base, so this may be a read error. DNA of the CDR3: TGCAGTGCTTCATTCCGGGCAGGGGACGTGTCAGATACGCAGTATTTT. Protein sequence: CSASFRAGDVSDTQYF. This chain joins TRBV20-1 and TRBJ2-3; a possible D gene is TRBD1 (6 bases). This CDR3 comprises 16 residues. Per the germline V gene, CDR1 is DFQATT and CDR2 is SNEGSKA (reference sequence). V shed 5 bases and J shed 4 bases, with 22 bases lying between them.

In its sample, this clonotype was seen a few times. The chain combines TRBV15 with TRBJ2-3; 7 nucleotides match TRBD2. Germline lookup yields CDR1 LNHNV and CDR2 YYDKDF (reference sequence). V shed 3 bases, J shed 6 bases, and the junction held 3 bases outside the gene matches. This CDR3 spans 13 amino acids. The CDR3 spells CATSRSLADTQYF. In DNA, the CDR3 is TGTGCCACCAGCAGGTCACTAGCGGATACGCAGTATTTT.